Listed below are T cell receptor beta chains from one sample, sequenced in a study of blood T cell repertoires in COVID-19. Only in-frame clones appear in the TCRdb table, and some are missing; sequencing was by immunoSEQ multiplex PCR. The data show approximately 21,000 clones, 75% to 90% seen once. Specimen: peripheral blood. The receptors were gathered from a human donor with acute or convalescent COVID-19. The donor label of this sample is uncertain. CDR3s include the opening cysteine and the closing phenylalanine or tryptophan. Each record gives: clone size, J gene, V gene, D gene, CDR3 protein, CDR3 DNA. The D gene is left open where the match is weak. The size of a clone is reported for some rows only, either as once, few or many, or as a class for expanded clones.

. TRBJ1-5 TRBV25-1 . CASSAGDNQPQHF TGTGCCAGCAGTGCAGGGGACAATCAGCCCCAGCATTTT
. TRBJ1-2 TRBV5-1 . CASSLRQTDSYGYTF TGCGCCAGCAGCTTGAGGCAGACGGACTCCTATGGCTACACCTTC
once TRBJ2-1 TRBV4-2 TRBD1 CASSQEATGGNEQFF TGTGCCAGCAGCCAAGAAGCGACAGGGGGCAATGAGCAGTTCTTC
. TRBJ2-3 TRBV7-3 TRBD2 CASSQGLALNSDTQYF TGTGCCAGCAGCCAAGGACTAGCGTTAAATTCAGATACGCAGTATTTT
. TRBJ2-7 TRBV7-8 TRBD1 CASSRRQGRHEQYF TGTGCCAGCAGCCGGAGACAGGGTAGACACGAGCAGTACTTC
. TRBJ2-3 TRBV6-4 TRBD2 CASSASAGITDTQYF TGTGCCAGCAGTGCCTCAGCGGGGATCACAGATACGCAGTATTTT
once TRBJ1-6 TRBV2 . CASSEISSPLHF TGTGCCAGCAGTGAAATCTCCTCACCCCTCCACTTT
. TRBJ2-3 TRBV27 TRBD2 CASSLGASGGHDTQYF TGTGCCAGCAGTTTGGGGGCTAGCGGGGGGCACGATACGCAGTATTTT
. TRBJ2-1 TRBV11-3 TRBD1 CASSLRTGNNEQFF TGTGCCAGCAGCTTGCGGACAGGTAACAATGAGCAGTTCTTC
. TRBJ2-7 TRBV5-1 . CASSLTDAGEQYF TGCGCCAGCAGCTTGACCGACGCGGGAGAGCAGTACTTC
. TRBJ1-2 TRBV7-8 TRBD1 CASSLGQGEVGYTF TGTGCCAGCAGCTTAGGGCAGGGGGAGGTTGGCTACACCTTC
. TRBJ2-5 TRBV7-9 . CASSPRAPQETQYF TGTGCCAGCAGCCCGCGGGCCCCCCAAGAGACCCAGTACTTC
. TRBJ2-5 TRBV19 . CASSSGTRGETQYF TGTGCCAGTAGCTCGGGGACTCGAGGAGAGACCCAGTACTTC
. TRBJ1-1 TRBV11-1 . CASSLSGTPVEAFF TGTGCCAGCAGCTTATCCGGGACACCTGTAGAAGCTTTCTTT
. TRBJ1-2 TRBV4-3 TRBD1 CASSQDLTGGSINYGYTF TGCGCCAGCAGCCAAGATTTGACAGGGGGTTCGATAAACTATGGCTACACCTTC
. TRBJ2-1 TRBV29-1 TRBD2 CSVEDVSGGNEQFF TGCAGCGTTGAAGATGTATCCGGGGGGAATGAGCAGTTCTTC
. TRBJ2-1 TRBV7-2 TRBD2 CASSLARTGGQGSEQFF TGTGCCAGCAGCTTAGCGCGAACGGGGGGGCAAGGTAGTGAGCAGTTCTTC
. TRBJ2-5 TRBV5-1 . CASGKGTAALQETQYF TGCGCCAGCGGCAAAGGGACTGCCGCTCTCCAAGAGACCCAGTACTTC
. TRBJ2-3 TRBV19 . CASRRTDDRSSTDTQYF TGTGCCAGTAGGAGGACGGACGACAGGTCCAGCACAGATACGCAGTATTTT
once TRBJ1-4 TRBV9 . CASSQTRTGSDEKLFF TGTGCCAGCAGCCAAACTAGGACGGGTTCCGATGAAAAACTGTTTTTT
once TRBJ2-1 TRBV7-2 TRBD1 CASSPDRVLHYDEQFF TGTGCCAGCAGCCCAGACAGGGTCCTCCATTACGATGAGCAGTTCTTC
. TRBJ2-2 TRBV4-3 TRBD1 CASSPHPGQVNTGELFF TGCGCCAGCAGCCCTCACCCGGGACAGGTGAACACCGGGGAGCTGTTTTTT
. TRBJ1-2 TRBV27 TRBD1 CASSAGGPYGYTF TGTGCCAGCAGTGCAGGGGGCCCCTATGGCTACACCTTC
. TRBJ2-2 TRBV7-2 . CASSSGQGGVAGELFF TGTGCCAGCAGCTCCGGACAGGGAGGGGTGGCCGGGGAGCTGTTTTTT
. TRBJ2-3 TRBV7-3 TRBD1 CASSEGTGVTDTQYF TGTGCCAGCAGCGAGGGGACAGGGGTGACAGATACGCAGTATTTT
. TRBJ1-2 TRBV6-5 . CASSYSGGNYGYTF TGTGCCAGCAGTTACTCGGGGGGGAACTATGGCTACACCTTC
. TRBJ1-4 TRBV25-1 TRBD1 CASSDGQDNEKLFF TGTGCCAGCAGTGACGGACAGGATAATGAAAAACTGTTTTTT
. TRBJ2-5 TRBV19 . CASSSRVRETQYF TGTGCCAGTAGTTCCAGGGTGCGCGAGACCCAGTACTTC
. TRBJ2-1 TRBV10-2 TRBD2 CASSYLAGGRNEQFF TGCGCCAGCAGTTACCTAGCGGGAGGGCGGAATGAGCAGTTCTTC
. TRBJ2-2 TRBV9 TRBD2 CASSGPGGRVTGELFF TGTGCCAGCAGCGGACCCGGAGGGAGGGTTACCGGGGAGCTGTTTTTT
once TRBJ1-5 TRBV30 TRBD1 CAWSGTGGSQPQHF TGTGCCTGGAGTGGGACAGGGGGGAGTCAGCCCCAGCATTTT
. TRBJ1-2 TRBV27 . CASRHDWDGYTF TGTGCCAGCAGACACGACTGGGATGGCTACACCTTC
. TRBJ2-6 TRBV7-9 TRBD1 CASSHTGAGANVLTF TGTGCCAGCAGCCATACAGGGGCTGGGGCCAACGTCCTGACTTTC
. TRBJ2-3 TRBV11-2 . CASSARRVVDTQYF TGTGCCAGCAGCGCCCGTAGAGTCGTAGATACGCAGTATTTT
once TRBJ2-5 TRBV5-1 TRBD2 CASSGGLAGLQETQYF TGCGCCAGCAGCGGAGGGCTAGCGGGTCTCCAAGAGACCCAGTACTTC
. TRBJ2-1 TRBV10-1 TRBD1 CASRPGTGWNEQFF TGCGCCAGCAGACCCGGGACAGGGTGGAATGAGCAGTTCTTC
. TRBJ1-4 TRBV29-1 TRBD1 CSVGSGTGVEKLFF TGCAGCGTTGGTTCGGGGACAGGGGTGGAAAAACTGTTTTTT
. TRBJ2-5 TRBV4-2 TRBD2 CASSQDPPPTALAGGVIETQYF TGTGCCAGCAGCCAAGATCCCCCTCCTACAGCACTAGCGGGGGGTGTCATAGAGACCCAGTACTTC
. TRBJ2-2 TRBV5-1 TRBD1 CASSLRGQGASGELFF TGCGCCAGCAGCTTGAGGGGACAGGGGGCGTCCGGGGAGCTGTTTTTT
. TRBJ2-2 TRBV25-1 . CASSDPRSTGELFF TGTGCCAGCAGTGACCCCAGGTCAACCGGGGAGCTGTTTTTT
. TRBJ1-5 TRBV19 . CASSNGGGYGNQPQHF TGTGCCAGTAGTAACGGGGGGGGATATGGCAATCAGCCCCAGCATTTT
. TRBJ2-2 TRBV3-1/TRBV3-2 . CASSHWAGTNTGELFF TGTGCCAGCAGCCACTGGGCAGGGACGAACACCGGGGAGCTGTTTTTT
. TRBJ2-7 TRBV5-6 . CASSSTGNYEQYF TGTGCCAGCAGCTCAACGGGGAACTACGAGCAGTACTTC
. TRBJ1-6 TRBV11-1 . CASSTQGYSPLHF TGTGCCAGCAGCACCCAGGGGTATTCACCCCTCCACTTT
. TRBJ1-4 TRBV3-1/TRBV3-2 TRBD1 CASSRGQGSEKLFF TGTGCCAGCAGCCGGGGACAGGGGAGCGAAAAACTGTTTTTT
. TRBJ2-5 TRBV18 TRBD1 CASSRDRGMETQYF TGTGCCAGCTCACGGGACAGGGGTATGGAGACCCAGTACTTC
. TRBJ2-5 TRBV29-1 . CSVSLGDETQYF TGCAGCGTTTCACTAGGTGACGAGACCCAGTACTTC
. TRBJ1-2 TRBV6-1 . CASSDWAAETNYGYTF TGTGCCAGCAGTGACTGGGCAGCCGAAACTAACTATGGCTACACCTTC
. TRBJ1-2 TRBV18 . CASSPPAKQGYTF TGTGCCAGCTCACCACCAGCAAAACAGGGCTACACCTTC